The 9 T cell receptor beta chains below were found in one sample sequenced in a study of CD8+ T cells in alopecia areata. cDNA reverse transcribed from extracted RNA served as the sequencing template. Generated by immunoSEQ multiplex PCR, the TCRdb table keeps only in-frame clones and is missing some. Altogether fewer than 80,000 clones are present, roughly 60% being singletons, with the ten largest covering approximately 15%. The specimen was CD8+ T cells sorted from blood, collected at week 0. The receptor source for this set is a human donor with alopecia areata.

DNA of the CDR3: TGTGCCTGGAGTAGAACTAGCGGGTCTAGCTGGGGCTCCTACGAGCAGTACTTC. Amino acids: CAWSRTSGSSWGSYEQYF. This sequence joins TRBV30 and TRBJ2-7; 9 bases fit TRBD2. This CDR3 is built from 18 residues. V was pared by 2 bases and J by 0 bases, with 14 bases of the junction left unmatched. Per germline, CDR1 GTSNPN and CDR2 SVGIG (reference sequence).

The chain carries TRBV30 and TRBJ2-7; 7 positions match TRBD1. V gave up 8 bases and J gave up 4 bases; unmatched junction bases: 11. The CDR3 has 13 amino acids. The germline gives CDR1 GTSNPN, CDR2 SVGIG (reference sequence). CDR3 protein: CASAGGAGYEQYF. The CDR3, as DNA: TGTGCCAGCGCAGGGGGAGCTGGGTACGAGCAGTACTTC.

The CDR3 bases are TGTGCCACCAGCAGAGATCTGACAGACCCCAGGTTGGACACCTTC. It specifies CATSRDLTDPRLDTF. This chain uses TRBV15 with TRBJ1-2; D may be TRBD1 (5 bases). The V and J ends lost 0 bases and 12 bases respectively, with 20 bases between them. Germline V CDR1 and CDR2: LNHNV, YYDKDF (reference sequence). The CDR3 loop spans 15 amino acids.

The genes are TRBV5-6 and TRBJ2-5; TRBD1 aligns across 8 bases. V dropped 2 bases and J dropped 9; count of bases not matched to a gene: 9. The germline V gene encodes CDR1 SGHDT and CDR2 YYEEEE. The CDR3 runs to 14 residues. The CDR3 nucleotides are TGTGCCAGCAGCTTAGGACAGGGACCGATGGCCCAGTACTTC. Residues: CASSLGQGPMAQYF.

The J gene is TRBJ2-1, the V gene TRBV5-6, with D unclear. The CDR3 consists of 12 residues. Trimming left V 4 bases short and J 0 bases short, with 2 bases between. Per germline, CDR1 SGHDT and CDR2 YYEEEE. The CDR3 sequence is CASSPSYNEQFF. The CDR3 DNA reads TGTGCCAGCAGCCCCTCCTACAATGAGCAGTTCTTC. The entire variable domain, with the rest obtained from reference TRBV5-6 and TRBJ2-1, is as follows: DAGVTQSPTHLIKTRGQQVTLRCSPKSGHDTVSWYQQALGQGPQFIFQYYEEEERQRGNFPDRFSGHQFPNYSSELNVNALLLGDSALYLCASSPSYNEQFFGPGTRLTVL.

V and J are TRBV4-3 and TRBJ2-1; the match to TRBD2 covers 7 bases. The CDR3 is made up of 17 amino acids. Germline loops: CDR1 LGHNA, CDR2 YSLEER. J was trimmed by 3 bases and V by 0 bases; bases with no gene match: 8. The CDR3 loop is CASSQDRAGVIYNEQFF. For the CDR3, the DNA is TGCGCCAGCAGCCAAGATCGTGCGGGAGTAATCTACAATGAGCAGTTCTTC.

The rearrangement joins TRBV7-2 to TRBJ2-3; D ambiguous. Germline V gene lookup returns CDR1 SGHTA and CDR2 FQGNSA. V shed 5 bases and J shed 3 bases, with 15 bases lying between them. The CDR3 is 15 residues long. The CDR3 DNA reads as TGTGCCAGCAGCCCGGCCGACGGCCGAACAGATACGCAGTATTTT. It codes for CASSPADGRTDTQYF.

The chain joins TRBV9 to TRBJ1-2; D is possibly TRBD1 (5 bases). Trimming left V 0 bases short and J 7 bases short, with 19 bases between. The germline gives CDR1 SGDLS, CDR2 YYNGEE. The CDR3 sequence is 16 residues long. Here the CDR3 reads CASSVGRTPAFGGYTF. CDR3 nucleotides: TGTGCCAGCAGCGTAGGAAGGACACCCGCCTTTGGTGGCTACACCTTC.

The V gene is TRBV10-3, the J gene TRBJ2-7; 10 bases line up with TRBD1. Germline-derived CDR1 and CDR2 are ENHRY and SYGVKD. The CDR3 contains 13 residues. J was trimmed by 6 bases and V by 6 bases; bases with no gene match: 5. CDR3 sequence: CAISGTGDTEQYF. CDR3 DNA: TGTGCCATCAGCGGGACAGGGGATACCGAGCAGTACTTC.